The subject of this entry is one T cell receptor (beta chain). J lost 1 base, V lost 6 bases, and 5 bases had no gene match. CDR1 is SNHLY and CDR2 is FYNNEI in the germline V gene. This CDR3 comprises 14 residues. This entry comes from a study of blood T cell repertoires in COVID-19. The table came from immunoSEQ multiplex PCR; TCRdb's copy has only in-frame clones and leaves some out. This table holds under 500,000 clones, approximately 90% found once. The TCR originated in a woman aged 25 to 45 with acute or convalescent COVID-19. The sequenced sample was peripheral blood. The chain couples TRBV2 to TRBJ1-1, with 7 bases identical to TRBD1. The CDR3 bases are TGTGCCAGCAGCGTCAGGGGGAGGAACACTGAAGCTTTCTTT. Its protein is CASSVRGRNTEAFF.